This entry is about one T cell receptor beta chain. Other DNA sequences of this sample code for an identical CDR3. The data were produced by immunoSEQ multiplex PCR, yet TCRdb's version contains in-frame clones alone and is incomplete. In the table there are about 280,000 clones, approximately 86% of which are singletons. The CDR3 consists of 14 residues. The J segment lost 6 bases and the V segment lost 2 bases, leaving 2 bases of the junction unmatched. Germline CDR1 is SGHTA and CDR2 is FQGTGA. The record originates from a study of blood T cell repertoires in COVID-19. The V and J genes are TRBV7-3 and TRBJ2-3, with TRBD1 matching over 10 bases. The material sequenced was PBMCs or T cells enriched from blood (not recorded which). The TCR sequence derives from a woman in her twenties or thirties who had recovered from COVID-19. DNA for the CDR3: TGTGCCAGCAGCTTAGGACAGGGGGGTGATACGCAGTATTTT. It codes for CASSLGQGGDTQYF.